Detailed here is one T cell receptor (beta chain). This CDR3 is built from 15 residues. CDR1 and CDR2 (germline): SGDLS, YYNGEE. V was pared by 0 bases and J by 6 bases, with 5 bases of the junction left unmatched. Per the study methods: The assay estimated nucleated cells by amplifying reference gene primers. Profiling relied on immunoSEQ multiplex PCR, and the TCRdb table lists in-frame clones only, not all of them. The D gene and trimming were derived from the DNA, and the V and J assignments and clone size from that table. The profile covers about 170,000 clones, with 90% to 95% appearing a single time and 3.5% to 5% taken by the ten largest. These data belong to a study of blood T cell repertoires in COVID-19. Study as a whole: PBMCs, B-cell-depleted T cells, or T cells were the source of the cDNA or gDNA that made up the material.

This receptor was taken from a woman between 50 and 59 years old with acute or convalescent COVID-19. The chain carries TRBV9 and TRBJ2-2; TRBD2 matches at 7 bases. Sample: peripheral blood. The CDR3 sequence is CASSVALTSPGELFF. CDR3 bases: TGTGCCAGCAGCGTAGCTTTGACTAGCCCCGGGGAGCTGTTTTTT.